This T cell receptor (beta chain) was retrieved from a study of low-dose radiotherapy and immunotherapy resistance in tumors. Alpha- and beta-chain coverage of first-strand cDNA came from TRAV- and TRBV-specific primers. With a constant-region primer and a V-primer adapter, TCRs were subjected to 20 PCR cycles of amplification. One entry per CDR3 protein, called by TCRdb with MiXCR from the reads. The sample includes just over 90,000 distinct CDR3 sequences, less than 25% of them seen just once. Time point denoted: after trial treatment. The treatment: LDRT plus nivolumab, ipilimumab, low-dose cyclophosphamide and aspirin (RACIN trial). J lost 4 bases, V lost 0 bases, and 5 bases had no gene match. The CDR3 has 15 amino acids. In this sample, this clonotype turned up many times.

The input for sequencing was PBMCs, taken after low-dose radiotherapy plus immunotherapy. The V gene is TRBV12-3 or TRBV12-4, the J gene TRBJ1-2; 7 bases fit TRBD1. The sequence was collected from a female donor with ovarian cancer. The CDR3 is CASSLAGRQGYGYTF. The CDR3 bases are TGTGCCAGCAGTTTAGCGGGCCGACAGGGCTATGGCTACACCTTC.